This T cell receptor (beta chain) was captured by sequencing in a study of response to subunit inactivated influenza vaccine. Study-level results: Authors suggested that a seasonal influenza vaccination recruits few new T cells each time.

TCRdb re-called the RT-PCR reads with MiXCR, one entry per CDR3 protein. Here the sample spans approximately 310,000 distinct CDR3 sequences, 21% being singletons. Many counts were recorded for this clonotype. Its antigen is not identified. Germline V gene sequence: CDR1 ENHRY, CDR2 SYGVKD. This CDR3 spans 17 amino acids. After removal of 6 bases from V and 3 bases from J, the junction contained 10 bases not matched to a gene. This TCR was sampled from a man between 50 and 69 years old who received an inactivated influenza vaccine. Here the sequenced sample was PBMCs from blood, taken about 20 months after vaccination. The V gene is TRBV10-3, the J gene TRBJ2-3; 12 positions match TRBD2. CDR3 sequence: CAIRPMASGGETDTQYF. The CDR3 nucleotides read TGTGCCATCAGGCCAATGGCTAGCGGGGGGGAGACAGATACGCAGTATTTT.